This T cell receptor beta chain was sequenced in a study of blood T cells in healthy people across ages. Note on this clonotype: Its antigen is unknown.

V lost 5 bases, J lost 3 bases, and 14 bases lay in between. CDR3 length equals 15 residues. Germline V gene sequence: CDR1 MDHEN, CDR2 SYDVKM. A second PCR of roughly 7 to 11 cycles used a sample-barcoded 5' primer and a J-beta primer mix. TCRdb re-derived calls from the 5' RACE reads in MiXCR, one entry per CDR3 protein. The repertoire holds approximately 290,000 distinct CDR3 sequences, around 30% seen once, with 29% in the top ten. Study-wide results and limits: Estimates drawn from one million T cells were deemed to understate diversity. Both naive CD4+ cell counts and diversity were greater in long-lived donors than in aged donors. Observed TCR beta diversity per million T cells went down as age went up. This fall followed a roughly linear course with age. Naive T cell percentage and TCR beta diversity correlated strongly.

The source is a woman aged 70-85 years in good health. The chain joins TRBV28 to TRBJ1-3; D is unclear. Sequenced sample: blood. CDR3: CASSPRRGGGNTIYF. The CDR3 DNA reads TGTGCCAGCAGTCCCCGGCGGGGAGGTGGAAACACCATATATTTT.